This T cell receptor (beta chain) was found in a study of T cell repertoires in cytomegalovirus infection. Background on the study: Evidence of both CMV infection and a matching HLA type came from public TCR beta signatures. Study-level points and caveats: The ex vivo response was dominated by HLA-C-restricted CMV-specific TCR beta clonotypes. Adding up the frequency of public TCR beta families identified people who carried CMV plus the relevant HLA.

TCRdb fed the reads into MiXCR, producing one record per CDR3 protein. The data contain fewer than 400,000 distinct CDR3 sequences, around a sixth of them singletons. This CDR3 contains 15 residues. Trimming cost V 4 bases and J 4 bases; bases outside gene matches: 5. On this clonotype itself: No antigen is known for it.

Sequencing was carried out using PBMCs. V and J are TRBV12-3 or TRBV12-4 and TRBJ1-2, with TRBD1 matching over 11 bases. The receptor was derived from a human donor in good health (CMV status not recorded). Some clones in this sample may be carry-over from other donors' samples. The CDR3 coding sequence is TGTGCCAGCAGTTCTGGGACAGGGGGTGTCTATGGCTACACCTTC. Residues: CASSSGTGGVYGYTF.